Listed below are T cell receptor beta chains from one sample, sequenced in a study of blood T cells in healthy people across ages. MiXCR was run by TCRdb on the 5' RACE reads, yielding one entry per CDR3 protein. The sample shows almost 1 million distinct CDR3 sequences, roughly half of them seen only once. The material sequenced was blood. The receptors were gathered from an older woman in good health. The CDR3 runs from the conserved cysteine through the conserved F or W. The D gene is left open where the match is weak. The size field is filled for only some rows; it gives once, few, many or a size class.

d_gene	v_gene	j_gene	abundance	CDR3nt	CDR3aa
.	TRBV28	TRBJ1-1	.	TGTGCCAGCATTTCTACTGAAGCTTTCTTT	CASISTEAFF
.	TRBV5-4	TRBJ2-5	many	TGTGCCAGCAGCCCCAGGGATGAAGAGACCCAGTACTTC	CASSPRDEETQYF
.	TRBV29-1	TRBJ2-7	.	TGCAGCGTTCTTGGAGGGGACGTTTCCTACGAGCAGTACTTC	CSVLGGDVSYEQYF
TRBD2	TRBV5-1	TRBJ2-3	.	TGCGCCAGCAGCCTGTTAGCGGGAGATTTGGATACGCAGTATTTT	CASSLLAGDLDTQYF
.	TRBV20-1	TRBJ2-3	.	TGCAGTGCTAAGCCCCCAATCTCTAGCACAGATACGCAGTATTTT	CSAKPPISSTDTQYF
TRBD1	TRBV29-1	TRBJ2-3	.	TGCAGCGCAACCCGGACAGGGACCACAGATACGCAGTATTTT	CSATRTGTTDTQYF
.	TRBV12-3/TRBV12-4	TRBJ1-5	few	TGTGCCAGCAGTTTAGGGCAGTTGGATCAGCCCCAGCATTTT	CASSLGQLDQPQHF
.	TRBV5-1	TRBJ2-1	many	TGCGCCAGCAGCCCCGGATTAAGCTCCTACAATGAGCAGTTCTTC	CASSPGLSSYNEQFF
.	TRBV27	TRBJ2-3	.	TGTGCCAGCAGTTTAGGGGTGTTGGGCACAGATACGCAGTATTTT	CASSLGVLGTDTQYF
TRBD1	TRBV3-1	TRBJ2-7	few	TGTGCCAGCAGCCAAGATCTACAGGGGGCCTACGAGCAGTACTTC	CASSQDLQGAYEQYF
.	TRBV15	TRBJ2-3	.	TGTGCCACCAGCAGAGGGGAGGTAGACTTTAGCACAGATACGCAGTATTTT	CATSRGEVDFSTDTQYF
TRBD1	TRBV5-6	TRBJ2-3	.	TGTGCCAGCAGCTCCACAGGGGCCCGAGATACGCAGTATTTT	CASSSTGARDTQYF
.	TRBV12-3/TRBV12-4	TRBJ1-2	.	TGTGCCAGCAGTCCACGCCAGGGGTCCCTCTATGGCTACACCTTC	CASSPRQGSLYGYTF
TRBD1	TRBV28	TRBJ2-7	few	TGTGCCAGCAGTTTAAAGACAGGGGGACCCTACGAGCAGTACTTC	CASSLKTGGPYEQYF
TRBD2	TRBV28	TRBJ2-7	.	TGTGCCAGCAGTTTAGCGGAGGCGGCGGGAGCCTACGAGCAGTACTTC	CASSLAEAAGAYEQYF
.	TRBV25-1	TRBJ2-5	.	TGTGCCAGCAGTGTTTTCAGCGAACAAGAGACCCAGTACTTC	CASSVFSEQETQYF
.	TRBV12-3/TRBV12-4	TRBJ1-2	.	TGTGCCAGCCGATCGGTATTCCTTCGGGGCTACACCTTC	CASRSVFLRGYTF
.	TRBV28	TRBJ2-7	.	TGTGCCAGCAGTACCCTCTTGGAGATGAGCTCCTACGAGCAGTACTTC	CASSTLLEMSSYEQYF
.	TRBV5-1	TRBJ2-7	once	TGCGCCAGCAGCCCTAGAACCAACGAGCAGTACTTC	CASSPRTNEQYF
TRBD2	TRBV2	TRBJ2-7	.	TGTGCCAGCAGCCATGGGCGCCTAGCGGGAGATCGGTACGAGCAGTACTTC	CASSHGRLAGDRYEQYF
TRBD2	TRBV12-3/TRBV12-4	TRBJ2-1	few	TGTGCCAGCAGTTTTCTCGGTTCTGGGGAAAGCGGGAGGGGTAATGAGCAGTTCTTC	CASSFLGSGESGRGNEQFF
TRBD1	TRBV28	TRBJ1-1	once	TGTGCCAGCAGTTCTCCCGGGGACAGCCCTCTTGGGGAAGCTTTCTTT	CASSSPGDSPLGEAFF
TRBD2	TRBV11-2	TRBJ2-3	once	TGTGCCAGCAGCCGAGAGCGGGAGCCTAGCACAGATACGCAGTATTTT	CASSREREPSTDTQYF
.	TRBV20-1	TRBJ1-1	.	TGCAGTGCTAGGGAAGACCCTGACACTGAAGCTTTCTTT	CSAREDPDTEAFF
TRBD1	TRBV7-9	TRBJ1-5	.	TGTGCCAGCAGCAGTGGACAGGGGACGAATCAGCCCCAGCATTTT	CASSSGQGTNQPQHF
.	TRBV7-2	TRBJ2-7	.	TGTGCCAGCAGCTTAGCCCAAAGCAGGGTGGGGTTCTACGAGCAGTACTTC	CASSLAQSRVGFYEQYF
TRBD1	TRBV7-2	TRBJ1-2	many	TGTGCCAGCAGCTTAGTAGGGGGCGGCAGAAGCTATGGCTACACCTTC	CASSLVGGGRSYGYTF
TRBD2	TRBV20-1	TRBJ2-3	.	TGCAGTGCTACCGGGAGGGCTAGCACAGATACGCAGTATTTT	CSATGRASTDTQYF
TRBD2	TRBV13	TRBJ2-7	.	TGTGCCAGCAGCTTAGGTCTAGGGACTAGCGGGAGACCTTGGGAGCAGTACTTC	CASSLGLGTSGRPWEQYF
TRBD1	TRBV20-1	TRBJ1-2	.	TGCAGTGCTAGCTCCCCCGGGACAGGGCGCTATGGCTACACCTTC	CSASSPGTGRYGYTF
.	TRBV12-3/TRBV12-4	TRBJ2-5	.	TGTGCCAGCAGTTCCTCTAGTAGGTCGGAGACCCAGTACTTC	CASSSSSRSETQYF
.	TRBV28	TRBJ2-7	few	TGTGCCAGCATGGGCGGGCGCGCCTACGAGCAGTACTTC	CASMGGRAYEQYF
TRBD2	TRBV9	TRBJ2-1	.	TGTGCCAGCAGCCTCGGGACTAGCGGGAGGAGCTCCTACAATGAGCAGTTCTTC	CASSLGTSGRSSYNEQFF
.	TRBV2	TRBJ2-3	.	TGTGCCAGCAGGATGGGGGGGGCGAGAGATACGCAGTATTTT	CASRMGGARDTQYF
TRBD2	TRBV5-1	TRBJ2-5	few	TGCGCCAGCAGCTTGGTAACTAGCGGGAGGTCACAAGAGACCCAGTACTTC	CASSLVTSGRSQETQYF